The 32 T cell receptor beta chains below come from one sample, sequenced in a study of cytomegalovirus exposure and HLA in healthy donors. 13 Jbeta primers and 60 Vbeta primers were used for the PCR. TCRdb keeps only in-frame clones here, not all; method: immunoSEQ multiplex PCR. The sample consists of 110,000 to 150,000 clones, 68% of them appearing once. Sequenced: PBMCs. The origin of the receptors is a man aged 55 to 70 in good health and CMV-seronegative.

The CDR3 loop is CASSSTGRNYGYTF. DNA of the CDR3: TGTGCCAGCAGCTCGACAGGACGGAACTATGGCTACACCTTC. This chain uses TRBV5-8 with TRBJ1-2; D is possibly TRBD1 (6 bases). The CDR3 spans 14 residues. Trimming cost V 3 bases and J 2 bases, with 11 bases left between them. The germline gives CDR1 SGHTS, CDR2 YDEGEE.

Notes on this clone: Other DNA sequences from this sample encode an identical CDR3 as well. The chain combines TRBV18 with TRBJ1-1, with 8 bases fitting TRBD1. The CDR3 consists of 15 residues. Germline values: CDR1 KGHSH, CDR2 LQKENI. The junction had 3 bases not matched to a gene; V was cut back by 3 bases and J by 0 bases. The CDR3 region is CASSPRTGLNTEAFF. The DNA of the CDR3 is TGTGCCAGCTCACCCAGGACAGGGTTGAACACTGAAGCTTTCTTT.

This sequence joins TRBV9 and TRBJ1-1; D remains ambiguous. Germline V gene data show CDR1 as SGDLS and CDR2 as YYNGEE. V was pared by 0 bases and J by 0 bases, with 6 bases between. There are 14 residues in the CDR3. In DNA, the CDR3 is TGTGCCAGCAGCGTAGTTCCCATGAACACTGAAGCTTTCTTT. Translated: CASSVVPMNTEAFF. Drawing the rest from reference TRBV9 and TRBJ1-1, the complete variable domain is DSGVTQTPKHLITATGQRVTLRCSPRSGDLSVYWYQQSLDQGLQFLIQYYNGEERAKGNILERFSAQQFPDLHSELNLSSLELGDSALYFCASSVVPMNTEAFFGQGTRLTVV.

The J gene is TRBJ2-7, the V gene TRBV5-1, with a possible D match to TRBD1 (6 bases). CDR3 length equals 14 residues. With 0 bases removed from V and 6 bases from J, the gap between germline ends came to 13 bases. CDR1 is SGHRS, CDR2 YFSETQ, per germline. The CDR3 nucleotides are TGCGCCAGCAGCTTGGGGGGGCCGGCAGGCGAGCAGTACTTC. Protein product: CASSLGGPAGEQYF.

This chain connects TRBV9 to TRBJ2-1, with 10 positions matching TRBD1. Germline V lookup: CDR1 SGDLS, CDR2 YYNGEE. CDR3 length: 17 amino acids. V shed 0 bases and J 8 bases; nucleotides not matched to a gene: 11. The CDR3 region is CASSVGVRDRGLHEQFF. CDR3 DNA sequence: TGTGCCAGCAGCGTAGGAGTACGGGACAGGGGTTTGCATGAGCAGTTCTTC.

This clone has only a few counts. This chain connects TRBV19 to TRBJ1-2, with 7 bases identical to TRBD1. V lost 5 bases, J lost 7 bases, and 10 bases stayed unmatched. Looked up from germline, CDR1 is LNHDA and CDR2 is SQIVND (reference sequence). This CDR3 is built from 14 residues. CDR3: CASSPWTGRGGYTF. Written as DNA, the CDR3 is TGTGCCAGTAGTCCATGGACAGGTCGGGGTGGCTACACCTTC.

CDR3 DNA: TGCGCCAGCGGGCTAAGGGAGCTAGCGGGAGCCGGGGAGCTGTTTTTT. This translates into CASGLRELAGAGELFF. The V gene is TRBV5-1, the J gene TRBJ2-2, with TRBD2 identical over 10 bases. CDR3 size: 16 residues. V trimming: 7 bases; J trimming: 6 bases; junction bases outside the gene matches: 12. Germline V gene lookup returns CDR1 SGHRS and CDR2 YFSETQ. Together with reference TRBV5-1 and TRBJ2-2, the CDR3 gives the full variable domain: KAGVTQTPRYLIKTRGQQVTLSCSPISGHRSVSWYQQTPGQGLQFLFEYFSETQRNKGNFPGRFSGRQFSNSRSEMNVSTLELGDSALYLCASGLRELAGAGELFFGEGSRLTVL.

This chain connects TRBV4-3 to TRBJ1-5, with D tentatively TRBD1 (5 bases). Trimming removed 0 bases at V and 0 bases at J, with 15 bases between. Germline CDR1 reads LGHNA; CDR2 reads YSLEER. The CDR3 length is 18 residues. The CDR3 loop is CASSQDLSGLNSNQPQHF. CDR3 bases: TGCGCCAGCAGCCAAGACTTATCGGGACTAAATAGCAATCAGCCCCAGCATTTT.

This clone showed up just once. V and J are TRBV10-3 and TRBJ1-1; tentatively, D is TRBD1 (6 bases). Trimming pared 9 bases from V and 0 bases from J, leaving 8 bases between. Germline CDR1 reads ENHRY; CDR2 reads SYGVKD. The CDR3 runs to 12 residues. The CDR3 bases are TGTGCCATAGGACAGCTGAACACTGAAGCTTTCTTT. This sequence encodes CAIGQLNTEAFF.

This clone was seen only once. This chain joins TRBV30 and TRBJ1-1, with D uncertain. The CDR3 has 12 residues. Per the germline V gene, CDR1 is GTSNPN and CDR2 is SVGIG (reference sequence). Trimming removed 6 bases at V and 5 bases at J, with 13 bases between. CDR3 sequence reads: CACKAGETEAFF. In DNA, the CDR3 is TGTGCCTGCAAGGCCGGGGAGACTGAAGCTTTCTTT.

This chain connects TRBV6-5 to TRBJ1-3; 9 bases are shared with TRBD1. V shed 4 bases and J 4 bases; nucleotides not matched to a gene: 2. The length of the CDR3 is 14 residues. Germline values: CDR1 MNHEY, CDR2 SVGAGI. CDR3: CASSSGTGGNTIYF. DNA of the CDR3: TGTGCCAGCAGTTCAGGGACAGGGGGAAACACCATATATTTT.

V is TRBV11-3 and J is TRBJ2-3; D call uncertain. The CDR3 consists of 14 residues. The V gene lost 8 bases and the J gene lost 6 bases, with 18 bases spanning the gap. Germline-derived CDR1 and CDR2 are SGHNT and YENEEA. DNA of the CDR3: TGTGCCAGCTCTGAGAACCGGATGCGGGATACGCAGTATTTT. It codes for CASSENRMRDTQYF.

This chain links TRBV5-1 with TRBJ2-3; 9 bases match TRBD2. The CDR3 spans 15 residues. The V segment lost 2 bases and the J segment 5 bases; nucleotides outside the gene matches: 6. Germline CDR1 and CDR2: SGHRS and YFSETQ. CDR3: CASSFLAGGGDTQYF. The CDR3 region has the DNA TGCGCCAGCAGCTTCCTCGCGGGAGGGGGAGATACGCAGTATTTT.

The V and J genes are TRBV4-3 and TRBJ2-1, with 10 bases identical to TRBD2. This CDR3 spans 15 amino acids. From germline, CDR1 is LGHNA and CDR2 YSLEER. Trimming cost V 4 bases and J 6 bases; bases outside gene matches: 6. The CDR3 reads CASSPGLAAGNEQFF. The CDR3, as DNA: TGCGCCAGCAGCCCCGGACTAGCGGCCGGCAATGAGCAGTTCTTC.

The chain employs TRBV21-1 and TRBJ2-1; the DNA was not used to check the table's D call, TRBD2. TRBV21-1 is described as a pseudogene. The length of the CDR3 is 18 residues. Here the CDR3 reads CASSKDHAPTSSYNEQFF. The CDR3 DNA is TGTGCCAGCAGCAAAGACCATGCACCCACTAGCTCCTACAATGAGCAGTTCTTC.

This sequence joins TRBV29-1 and TRBJ2-1; 9 bases are shared with TRBD2. V dropped 4 bases and J dropped 5; count of bases not matched to a gene: 9. The CDR3 totals 15 residues. The germline CDR1 and CDR2 sequences are SQVTM and ANQGSEA. The CDR3 is CSVVSRLAENNEQFF. The DNA for the CDR3 is TGCAGCGTTGTTTCCCGACTAGCGGAGAACAATGAGCAGTTCTTC.

The chain uses TRBV30 and TRBJ2-7, with 13 positions matching TRBD2. The CDR3 has 15 residues. Looked up from germline, CDR1 is GTSNPN and CDR2 is SVGIG (reference sequence). The V segment lost 2 bases and the J segment 2 bases; nucleotides outside the gene matches: 3. The CDR3 loop is CAWSSGLAGTYEQYF. CDR3 nucleotides: TGTGCCTGGAGTTCGGGACTAGCGGGGACCTACGAGCAGTACTTC.

V gene TRBV5-1 combines with J gene TRBJ1-2; 8 nucleotides agree with TRBD1. This CDR3 has 15 residues. After removal of 2 bases from V and 5 bases from J, the junction contained 8 bases not matched to a gene. From germline, CDR1 is SGHRS and CDR2 YFSETQ. CDR3 protein: CASSFLQGVSYGYTF. CDR3 coding DNA: TGCGCCAGCAGCTTTTTACAGGGGGTTAGTTATGGCTACACCTTC.

The rearrangement links TRBV29-1 to TRBJ1-4; tentatively, D is TRBD1 (6 bases). The length of the CDR3 is 12 residues. Trimming removed 6 bases at V and 5 bases at J, with 10 bases between. Germline values: CDR1 SQVTM, CDR2 ANQGSEA. The CDR3 DNA reads TGCAGCGTACAGGGACTAAATGAAAAACTGTTTTTT. Translating gives CSVQGLNEKLFF.

This chain connects TRBV7-2 to TRBJ2-5; D not certain. CDR3 length: 14 amino acids. Germline V CDR1 and CDR2: SGHTA, FQGNSA. V lost 5 bases and J 3 bases, leaving 13 bases between the germline ends. The CDR3 DNA reads TGTGCCAGCAGCACTCGGGTCCAGAAAGAGACCCAGTACTTC. Protein product: CASSTRVQKETQYF.

The V and J genes are TRBV6-5 and TRBJ1-1; maybe TRBD1 (6 bases). This CDR3 region has 13 residues. V was pared by 8 bases and J by 3 bases, with 13 bases between. Germline CDR1 reads MNHEY; CDR2 reads SVGAGI. The CDR3 nucleotides read TGTGCCAGCCTTGGACAGAGTCACACTGAAGCTTTCTTT. Its translation is CASLGQSHTEAFF.

This clone was counted a single time. The chain employs TRBV18 and TRBJ2-3; 10 nucleotides match TRBD2. V was pared by 1 base and J by 2 bases, with 3 bases of the junction left unmatched. Germline V gene lookup returns CDR1 KGHSH and CDR2 LQKENI. The CDR3 is made up of 16 amino acids. The CDR3 nucleotides are TGTGCCAGCTCACCACTACTAGCGGGACCCACAGATACGCAGTATTTT. Protein sequence: CASSPLLAGPTDTQYF.

The genes are TRBV5-1 and TRBJ2-7, with TRBD1 matching over 7 bases. The CDR3 extends over 15 amino acids. Germline V gene sequence: CDR1 SGHRS, CDR2 YFSETQ. The trim removed 4 bases at V and 0 bases at J, leaving 7 bases unmatched. As DNA, the CDR3 is TGCGCCAGCAGCGCGACAGGGTCCGCCTCCTACGAGCAGTACTTC. Amino acids: CASSATGSASYEQYF.

V is TRBV5-1 and J is TRBJ2-1; 11 positions agree with TRBD2. CDR3 length: 20 amino acids. CDR1 and CDR2 (germline): SGHRS, YFSETQ. V was pared by 4 bases and J by 0 bases, with 15 bases of the junction left unmatched. The CDR3 DNA follows: TGCGCCAGCAGCGATATACATAGCGGGAGGGCCACGAGCTCCTACAATGAGCAGTTCTTC. It encodes CASSDIHSGRATSSYNEQFF.

The chain combines TRBV5-1 with TRBJ2-1; TRBD2 might be the D (6 bases). Germline lookup yields CDR1 SGHRS and CDR2 YFSETQ. CDR3 size: 15 residues. The ends were cut back, 9 bases at V and 3 bases at J, with 19 bases in the middle. As DNA, the CDR3 is TGCGCCACCAAGATAGCGGAGACCAACTACAATGAGCAGTTCTTC. Protein sequence: CATKIAETNYNEQFF. The variable domain in full, with the rest retrieved from reference TRBV5-1 and TRBJ2-1, is KAGVTQTPRYLIKTRGQQVTLSCSPISGHRSVSWYQQTPGQGLQFLFEYFSETQRNKGNFPGRFSGRQFSNSRSEMNVSTLELGDSALYLCATKIAETNYNEQFFGPGTRLTVL.

The chain links TRBV7-9 to TRBJ1-4; the D gene is possibly TRBD1 (6 bases). CDR1 is SEHNR and CDR2 is FQNEAQ in the germline V gene (reference sequence). Trimming took 6 bases from V and 0 from J, leaving 11 bases between them. The CDR3 is 15 amino acids. This CDR3 is CASRPRDTTNEKLFF. The DNA for the CDR3 is TGTGCCAGCAGACCTCGGGACACAACTAATGAAAAACTGTTTTTT.

This chain connects TRBV5-1 to TRBJ2-7, with 14 bases fitting TRBD2. Per germline, CDR1 SGHRS and CDR2 YFSETQ. Trimming cost V 3 bases and J 6 bases; bases outside gene matches: 11. The CDR3 loop spans 17 amino acids. In DNA, the CDR3 is TGCGCCAGCAGCTCAACCACCCCGGGACTAGCGGGAGTCGAGCAGTACTTC. Amino acid sequence: CASSSTTPGLAGVEQYF.

J is TRBJ2-2 and V is TRBV30; 8 positions match TRBD2. This CDR3 has 15 amino acids. The germline gives CDR1 GTSNPN, CDR2 SVGIG (reference sequence). With V trimmed by 4 bases and J by 5 bases, 9 bases remained unmatched. CDR3 loop: CAWILHGGRTGELFF. The CDR3 nucleotides are TGTGCCTGGATTTTGCACGGCGGGAGGACCGGGGAGCTGTTTTTT.

The chain is built from TRBV10-3 and TRBJ2-2; tentatively, D is TRBD2 (5 bases). V lost 10 bases and J lost 5, with 17 bases in between. This CDR3 has 14 residues. The germline V gene encodes CDR1 ENHRY and CDR2 SYGVKD. The CDR3 DNA reads TGTGCCACTGTTCACCGGGAAGAAACCGGGGAGCTGTTTTTT. This encodes CATVHREETGELFF.

This clone was observed a single time. This sequence joins TRBV9 and TRBJ2-7, with TRBD2 identical over 7 bases. This CDR3 comprises 15 residues. Trimming removed 0 bases from V and 2 bases from J; junction bases left unmatched: 5. CDR1 and CDR2 (germline): SGDLS, YYNGEE. The CDR3 loop reads CASSVAGTITYEQYF. The CDR3, as DNA: TGTGCCAGCAGCGTAGCAGGGACTATTACCTACGAGCAGTACTTC.

This rearrangement joins TRBV7-2 to TRBJ1-3; D call uncertain. There are 15 residues in the CDR3. V was clipped by 4 bases and J by 4 bases, with 14 bases between them. Germline V lookup: CDR1 SGHTA, CDR2 FQGNSA. CDR3 protein: CASSSAVTGGNTIYF. The DNA of the CDR3 is TGTGCCAGCAGCTCAGCGGTGACGGGAGGAAACACCATATATTTT.

J is TRBJ2-7 and V is TRBV6-5; 10 positions match TRBD2. Per the germline V gene, CDR1 is MNHEY and CDR2 is SVGAGI. The V and J ends lost 5 bases and 3 bases, in that order; junction bases with no gene match: 7. This CDR3 spans 15 amino acids. CDR3 loop: CASSPSSGRHYEQYF. The DNA for the CDR3 is TGTGCCAGCAGTCCGTCTAGCGGGAGACACTACGAGCAGTACTTC.